This T cell receptor (beta chain) was recovered during a study of sequential checkpoint blockade in melanoma. Study-wide context: Patients were randomized 1:1 to nivolumab-then-ipilimumab or ipilimumab-then-nivolumab first-line. Each arm's sequence ended with maintenance nivolumab.

Treatment indicated: randomized to nivolumab then ipilimumab (arm A) or the reverse (arm B). PBMC sorting kept live CD3+CD8+ cells without CD19 or CD56. Germline V gene data show CDR1 as SGDLS and CDR2 as YYNGEE. The CDR3 sequence is 14 residues long. V shed 3 bases and J shed 0 bases, with 9 bases lying between them. Here immunoSEQ multiplex PCR was the method, and the copy in TCRdb shows in-frame clones only, minus some. The table has under 45,000 clones, 84% seen once; the top ten hold less than 6%. The J gene is TRBJ1-1, the V gene TRBV9, with TRBD1 as a possible D gene (6 bases). This clonotype was sampled from a human donor with melanoma. The starting material was CD8+ T cells sorted from blood (inferred from file names), obtained from a patient given nivolumab and ipilimumab in sequence. The CDR3 sequence is CASSGGTLNTEAFF. CDR3 nucleotide sequence: TGTGCCAGCAGCGGAGGGACATTGAACACTGAAGCTTTCTTT.